This TCR beta chain was retrieved from a study of T cells in Graves' hyperthyroidism and ophthalmopathy. TCR beta CDR3 sequences were amplified from RNA transcripts. The HTBI primer set drove a first-round RT-PCR of the TCR CDR3. One entry per CDR3 protein results from TCRdb running MiXCR on the multiplex PCR reads. This table has roughly 700,000 distinct CDR3 sequences, 17% appearing once. Patients were excluded for uncontrolled infection, other autoimmune disease, pregnancy or lactation. CDR1 SNHLY and CDR2 FYNNEI come from the germline V gene. Trimming left V 1 base short and J 2 bases short, with 7 bases between. This CDR3 spans 14 amino acids. Overall study findings and caveats: Prediction of ophthalmopathy progression came a median roughly 6.7 months pre-onset. Stable hyperthyroidism was separated from ophthalmopathy by a model based on 13 V-J features.

The table lists this clonotype with many counts. Its antigen remains unknown. This sequence was found in a man aged 45 to 65 with Graves' hyperthyroidism. What was sequenced was blood. This chain joins TRBV2 and TRBJ2-3; D is unclear. CDR3: CASSEGRDTDTQYF. In nucleotides, the CDR3 is TGTGCCAGCAGTGAAGGCAGAGACACAGATACGCAGTATTTT.